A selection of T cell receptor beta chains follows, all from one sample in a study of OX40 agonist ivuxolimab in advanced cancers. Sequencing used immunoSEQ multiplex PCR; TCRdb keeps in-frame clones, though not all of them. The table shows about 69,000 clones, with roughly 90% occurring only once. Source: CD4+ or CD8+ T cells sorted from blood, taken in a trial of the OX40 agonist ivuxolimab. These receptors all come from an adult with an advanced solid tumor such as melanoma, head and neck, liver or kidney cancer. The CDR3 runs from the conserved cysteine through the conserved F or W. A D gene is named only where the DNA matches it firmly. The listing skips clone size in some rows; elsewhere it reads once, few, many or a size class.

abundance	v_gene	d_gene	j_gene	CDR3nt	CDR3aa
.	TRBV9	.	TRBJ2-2	TGTGCCAGCAGCGTATTGAGCGAATCGAACACCGGGGAGCTGTTTTTT	CASSVLSESNTGELFF
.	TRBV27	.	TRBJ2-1	TGTGCCAGCAGTTTATGGGGCGTGGGGGGCTATTCCTACAATGAGCAGTTCTTC	CASSLWGVGGYSYNEQFF
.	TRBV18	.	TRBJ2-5	TGTGCCAGCTCCAGGGACACCCCGGGACTTGGCGGGGAGACCCAGTACTTC	CASSRDTPGLGGETQYF
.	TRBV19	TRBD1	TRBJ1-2	TGTGCCAGTAGTATCCCCAGGGGGCCCCTTGGCTACACCTTC	CASSIPRGPLGYTF
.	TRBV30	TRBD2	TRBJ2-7	TGTGCCGGGGCTAGCGGGAGCTACGAGCAGTACTTC	CAGASGSYEQYF
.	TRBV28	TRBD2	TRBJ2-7	TGTGCCAGCAGCCAACCGCTCGGCGGGAGTTCTTACGAGCAGTACTTC	CASSQPLGGSSYEQYF
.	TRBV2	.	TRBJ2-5	TGTGCCAGCAGTGTAGGCCAAGAGACCCAGTACTTC	CASSVGQETQYF
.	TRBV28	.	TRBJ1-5	TGTGCCAGCAGTTTACCCGTGCCGGGGCCTGGTCAGCCCCAGCATTTT	CASSLPVPGPGQPQHF
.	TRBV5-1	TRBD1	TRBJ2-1	TGCGCCAGCAGCTCGGGACAGGGGGCAAGTTTAAATGAGCAGTTCTTC	CASSSGQGASLNEQFF
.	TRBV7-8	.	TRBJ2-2	TGTGCCAGCAGCTTAAGGGCAGACAGCGGGGAGCTGTTTTTT	CASSLRADSGELFF
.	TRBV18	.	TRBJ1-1	TGTGCCAGCTCAATAACGGACAGCATGAACACTGAAGCTTTCTTT	CASSITDSMNTEAFF
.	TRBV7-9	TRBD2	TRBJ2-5	TGTGCCAGCAGCTTAACGGCGGGAGGCCAAGAGACCCAGTACTTC	CASSLTAGGQETQYF
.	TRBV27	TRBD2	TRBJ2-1	TGTGCCAGCAGTTTCTCAGGGACTAGCGGACACAATGAGCAGTTCTTC	CASSFSGTSGHNEQFF
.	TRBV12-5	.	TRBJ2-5	TGTGCTAGTGGTTTGGTACTAAGGGGAAGTTACCAAGAGACCCAGTACTTC	CASGLVLRGSYQETQYF
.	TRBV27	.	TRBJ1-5	TGTGCCAGCAGAACTAATAGCAATCAGCCCCAGCATTTT	CASRTNSNQPQHF
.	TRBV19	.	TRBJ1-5	TGTGCCAGTAGTATACTGGCTAGCAATCAGCCCCAGCATTTT	CASSILASNQPQHF
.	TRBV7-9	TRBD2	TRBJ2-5	TGTGCCAGCAGCCCCGGACTAGCGGGAGGAGAGACCCAGTACTTC	CASSPGLAGGETQYF
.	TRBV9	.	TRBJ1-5	TGTGCCAGCAGCGCGGGACGGTCGAGCAATCAGCCCCAGCATTTT	CASSAGRSSNQPQHF
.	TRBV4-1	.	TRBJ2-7	TGCGCCAGCAGCCAGCCAGGGACGAACTACGAGCAGTACTTC	CASSQPGTNYEQYF
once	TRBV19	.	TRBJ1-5	TGTGCCAGTAGTCTCACAGGGACTAATCAGCCCCAGCATTTT	CASSLTGTNQPQHF
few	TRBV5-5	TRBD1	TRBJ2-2	TGTGCCAGTAGACAGGGGACCGGGGAGCTGTTTTTT	CASRQGTGELFF
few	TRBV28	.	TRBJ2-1	TGTGCCACCTTGCGGGCCGCACCTAATGAGCAGTTCTTC	CATLRAAPNEQFF
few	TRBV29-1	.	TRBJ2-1	TGCAGCGTGCGGGGCAGGGGCAACTACAATGAGCAGTTCTTC	CSVRGRGNYNEQFF
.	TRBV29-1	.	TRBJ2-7	TGCAGCGTTGAAATACTGCGTAGAGGCAGAACCTACGAGCAGTACTTC	CSVEILRRGRTYEQYF
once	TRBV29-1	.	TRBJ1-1	TGCAGCGTCTTCCGGGGAGGTGGCACTGAAGCTTTCTTT	CSVFRGGGTEAFF
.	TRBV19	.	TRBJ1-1	TGTGCCAGTAGGGATCGCCAAGGGACTGAAGCTTTCTTT	CASRDRQGTEAFF
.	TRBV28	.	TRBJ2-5	TGTGCCAGCAGTACTCTACAGGGAAAGCAAGAGACCCAGTACTTC	CASSTLQGKQETQYF
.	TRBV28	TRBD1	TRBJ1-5	TGTGCCAGCAGCCCCCCCAGGACAGGGAATCAGCCCCAGCATTTT	CASSPPRTGNQPQHF
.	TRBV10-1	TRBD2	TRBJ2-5	TGCGCCAGCAGCGAACGGGGACTAGCGGGATCGAAGACCCAGTACTTC	CASSERGLAGSKTQYF
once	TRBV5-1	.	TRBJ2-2	TGCGCCAGCAGCTTGGCGGGGGCCAGCACCGGGGAGCTGTTTTTT	CASSLAGASTGELFF
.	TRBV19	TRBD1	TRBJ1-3	TGTGCCAGTAGTAGGGGACAGGGGGTCTCTGGAAACACCATATATTTT	CASSRGQGVSGNTIYF
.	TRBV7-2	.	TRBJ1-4	TGTGCCAGCAGCCCAAGGCGCGACAGTATTGAAAAACTGTTTTTT	CASSPRRDSIEKLFF
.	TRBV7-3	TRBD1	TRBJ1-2	TGTGCCAGCAGCTTAGGGACAGCGGGTTATGGCTACACCTTC	CASSLGTAGYGYTF
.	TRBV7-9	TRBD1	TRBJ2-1	TGTGCCAGCAGCTTATGGTTCGGGACAGGGCTCCACAATGAGCAGTTCTTC	CASSLWFGTGLHNEQFF
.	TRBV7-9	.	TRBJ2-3	TGTGCCAGCAGCTTAGGTGGGCCCCTGAGCACAGATACGCAGTATTTT	CASSLGGPLSTDTQYF
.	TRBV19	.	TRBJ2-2	TGTGCCAGTAGTGAGGGAACCGTCACCGGGGAGCTGTTTTTT	CASSEGTVTGELFF
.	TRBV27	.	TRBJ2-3	TGTGCCAGCAGTTTACGGGGATACACAGATACGCAGTATTTT	CASSLRGYTDTQYF
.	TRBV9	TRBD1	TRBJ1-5	TGTGCCAGCAGCGAGGGGACAGATAGCAATCAGCCCCAGCATTTT	CASSEGTDSNQPQHF
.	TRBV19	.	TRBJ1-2	TGTGCCAGTACTGGACGGATGTATGGCTACACCTTC	CASTGRMYGYTF
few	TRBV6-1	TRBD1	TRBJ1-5	TGTGCCAGCAGTGCCGGACAGGAATGGAATCAGCCCCAGCATTTT	CASSAGQEWNQPQHF
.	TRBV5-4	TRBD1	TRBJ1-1	TGTGCCAGCAGACCAGGGGGGATGAACACTGAAGCTTTCTTT	CASRPGGMNTEAFF
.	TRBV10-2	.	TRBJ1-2	TGCGCCAGCAGTGAGTCCTGGGGACGGAACTATGGCTACACCTTC	CASSESWGRNYGYTF
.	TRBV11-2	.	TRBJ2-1	TGTGCCAGCAGCTCACGGACAGTGGGGGGGAGCTCCTACAATGAGCAGTTCTTC	CASSSRTVGGSSYNEQFF
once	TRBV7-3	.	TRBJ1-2	TGTGCCAGCAGCTCAAACTGGGGTGGTGGCTACACCTTC	CASSSNWGGGYTF
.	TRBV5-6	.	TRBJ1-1	TGTGCCAGCAGCTTGGATGGGCGCACTGAAGCTTTCTTT	CASSLDGRTEAFF
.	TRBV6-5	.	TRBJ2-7	TGTGCCAGCAGTCGCAGGGAGACCTACGAGCAGTACTTC	CASSRRETYEQYF
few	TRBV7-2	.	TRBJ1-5	TGTGCCAGCAGCTTAGTGGGAATCAGGGGTCAGCCCCAGCATTTT	CASSLVGIRGQPQHF
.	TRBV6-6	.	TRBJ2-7	TGTGCCAGCAGTTACTCTCGGGGAAGTGAGCAGTACTTC	CASSYSRGSEQYF
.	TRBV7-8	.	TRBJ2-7	TGTGCCAGCAGCTTAGGACTAGTGAACTACGAGCAGTACTTC	CASSLGLVNYEQYF
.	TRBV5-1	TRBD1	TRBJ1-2	TGCGCCAGCAGCTCGACATCGACAGGGACCTCGCTCTATGGCTACACCTTC	CASSSTSTGTSLYGYTF
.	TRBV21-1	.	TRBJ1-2	TGTGCCAGCAGCAAACGAGTGGGAATTCTAACCGCGAAACATGGCTACACCTTC	CASSKRVGILTAKHGYTF
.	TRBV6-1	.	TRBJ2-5	TGTGCCAGCAGTGAAGCCACGTGGGCTGGCGAGACCCAGTACTTC	CASSEATWAGETQYF
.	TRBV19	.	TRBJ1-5	TGTGCCAGTAAGGGCAGGGAGGGCAATCAGCCCCAGCATTTT	CASKGREGNQPQHF
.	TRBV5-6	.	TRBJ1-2	TGTGCCAGCAGCTTGATAGGGGAAGGATCGGGCTACACCTTC	CASSLIGEGSGYTF
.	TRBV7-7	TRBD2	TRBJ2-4	TGTGCTAGCAGCCCAACTAGCGGGGTAGCCAAAAACATTCAGTACTTC	CASSPTSGVAKNIQYF
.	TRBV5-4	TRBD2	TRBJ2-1	TGTGCCAGCAGCTTCGAAGGACTAGCCTACAATGAGCAGTTCTTC	CASSFEGLAYNEQFF